The TCR beta chain described here comes from a study of STAT5B mutations in CD4+ large granular lymphocyte leukemia. Assay: immunoSEQ multiplex PCR; the TCRdb copy retains only in-frame clones and omits some. This table holds fewer than 25,000 clones, 82% found once. Between the trimmed V and J ends, which lost 2 bases and 4 bases, there was a span of 11 bases. The CDR3 loop spans 15 amino acids. Germline V gene data show CDR1 as MNHNS and CDR2 as SASEGT. This clonotype was obtained from a human donor in good health. The sequencing input was CD4+ T cells from blood buffy coats. This sequence joins TRBV6-1 and TRBJ2-2; D unclear. The CDR3 DNA is TGTGCCAGCAGTGAACCTGGGATCCTCACCGGGGAGCTGTTTTTT. Translation gives CASSEPGILTGELFF.